The 9 T cell receptor beta chains in this list originate from one sample, sequenced in a study of blood T cell repertoires in COVID-19. Clones were sequenced by immunoSEQ multiplex PCR, and TCRdb holds only the in-frame ones, with some missing. Among 350,000 to 450,000 clones listed, about 89% were seen once. The specimen was PBMCs or T cells enriched from blood (not recorded which). Receptor source: a middle-aged woman who had been exposed to COVID-19.

The chain combines TRBV6-2 or TRBV6-3 with TRBJ2-7; 13 nucleotides align to TRBD2. Germline-derived CDR1 and CDR2 are MNHEY and SVGEGT. V dropped 5 bases and J dropped 5; count of bases not matched to a gene: 6. This CDR3 has 15 residues. CDR3 nucleotides: TGTGCCAGCAGTGCAGGGACTAGCGGGGCAAACGAGCAGTACTTC. Translation: CASSAGTSGANEQYF.

The chain employs TRBV7-9 and TRBJ1-1; no reliable D call. V was clipped by 1 base and J by 1 base, with 10 bases between them. The CDR3 totals 15 residues. Germline V gene data show CDR1 as SEHNR and CDR2 as FQNEAQ (reference sequence). The CDR3 region has the DNA TGTGCCAGCAGCTTAGGCCGACGGGAGAACACTGAAGCTTTCTTT. Protein sequence: CASSLGRRENTEAFF. Full variable domain (remainder filled in from reference TRBV7-9 and TRBJ1-1): DTGVSQNPRHKITKRGQNVTFRCDPISEHNRLYWYRQTLGQGPEFLTYFQNEAQLEKSRLLSDRFSAERPKGSFSTLEIQRTEQGDSAMYLCASSLGRRENTEAFFGQGTRLTVV.

The rearrangement joins TRBV5-6 to TRBJ2-2, with D perhaps matching TRBD1 (6 bases). V lost 2 bases and J 0 bases, leaving 8 bases between the germline ends. The CDR3 has 15 amino acids. CDR1 and CDR2 (germline): SGHDT, YYEEEE. DNA for the CDR3: TGTGCCAGCAGCTTACAGGGCTCGAACACCGGGGAGCTGTTTTTT. Amino acid sequence: CASSLQGSNTGELFF.

This chain links TRBV9 with TRBJ2-2; TRBD2 agrees at 9 bases. The junction had 9 bases not matched to a gene; V was cut back by 7 bases and J by 5 bases. The CDR3 is made up of 15 amino acids. Germline CDR1 reads SGDLS; CDR2 reads YYNGEE. CDR3 DNA sequence: TGTGCCAGCGAACCTCCGAGCGGGAGGACCGGGGAGCTGTTTTTT. Encoded protein: CASEPPSGRTGELFF. Combining the CDR3 with reference TRBV9 and TRBJ2-2 gives the whole variable domain DSGVTQTPKHLITATGQRVTLRCSPRSGDLSVYWYQQSLDQGLQFLIQYYNGEERAKGNILERFSAQQFPDLHSELNLSSLELGDSALYFCASEPPSGRTGELFFGEGSRLTVL.

The chain uses TRBV30 and TRBJ1-2; perhaps TRBD1 as D (5 bases). The length of the CDR3 is 13 residues. Between the trimmed V and J ends, which lost 5 bases and 6 bases, there was a span of 16 bases. The germline CDR1 and CDR2 sequences are GTSNPN and SVGIG (reference sequence). CDR3 nucleotide sequence: TGTGCCTGGTCTTACTCTAGGGGCCATGGCTACACCTTC. Translation: CAWSYSRGHGYTF.

This chain joins TRBV6-2 or TRBV6-3 and TRBJ2-3; unclear D gene. The germline V gene encodes CDR1 MNHEY and CDR2 SVGEGT. V dropped 4 bases and J dropped 1 base, with 9 bases sitting between them. This CDR3 has 14 residues. CDR3 protein: CASSSEPRTDTQYF. CDR3 nucleotide sequence: TGTGCCAGCAGTTCGGAGCCTCGCACAGATACGCAGTATTTT.

V gene TRBV3-1 (or the pseudogene TRBV3-2) combines with J gene TRBJ1-2; D is unresolved. CDR3 length: 15 amino acids. Trimming removed 1 base at V and 5 bases at J, with 14 bases between. In germline, CDR1 is LGHDT, CDR2 YNNKEL (reference sequence). The CDR3 sequence is CASSQVTGKGYGYTF. Written as DNA, the CDR3 is TGTGCCAGCAGCCAAGTAACCGGGAAAGGGTATGGCTACACCTTC.

This chain links TRBV19 with TRBJ2-1, with TRBD2 identical over 11 bases. Germline-derived CDR1 and CDR2 are LNHDA and SQIVND (reference sequence). CDR3 length: 16 amino acids. The ends lost 6 bases at V and 5 bases at J; junction bases unmatched: 9. Here the CDR3 reads CASSRPTSGSNNEQFF. CDR3 nucleotides: TGTGCCAGTAGCCGTCCCACTAGCGGGAGTAACAATGAGCAGTTCTTC.

The chain employs TRBV7-2 and TRBJ1-1; tentatively, D is TRBD1 (5 bases). The V gene lost 5 bases and the J gene lost 1 base, with 14 bases spanning the gap. The CDR3 runs 15 residues. Looked up from germline, CDR1 is SGHTA and CDR2 is FQGNSA. CDR3 nucleotide sequence: TGTGCCAGCAGCCGTGCCACAGGATCGAACACTGAAGCTTTCTTT. It yields the protein CASSRATGSNTEAFF.